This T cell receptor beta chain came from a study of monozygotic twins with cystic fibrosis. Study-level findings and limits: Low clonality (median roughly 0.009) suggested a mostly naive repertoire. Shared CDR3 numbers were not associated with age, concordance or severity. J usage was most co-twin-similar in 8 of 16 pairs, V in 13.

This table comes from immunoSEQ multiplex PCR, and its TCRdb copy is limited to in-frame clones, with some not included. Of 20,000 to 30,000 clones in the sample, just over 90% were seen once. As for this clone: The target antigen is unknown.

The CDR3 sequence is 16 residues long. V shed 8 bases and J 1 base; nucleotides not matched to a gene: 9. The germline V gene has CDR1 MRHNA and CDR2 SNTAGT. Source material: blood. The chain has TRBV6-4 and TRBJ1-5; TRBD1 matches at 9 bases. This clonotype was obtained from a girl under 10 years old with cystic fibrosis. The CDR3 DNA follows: TGTGCCAGCCCTTCAAGACAGGGGGGAAGCAATCAGCCCCAGCATTTT. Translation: CASPSRQGGSNQPQHF.